The T cell receptor beta chain described here comes from a study of blood T cell repertoires in COVID-19. Whole-study context: COVID-19 samples collected from the United States, Italy and Spain covered acute and convalescent phases. Sample material is recorded as cDNA or gDNA derived from T cells, B-cell-depleted T cells, or PBMCs.

In the study's own analysis: Amplification of reference gene primers was used by the study to estimate nucleated cell counts. Libraries were prepared by immunoSEQ multiplex PCR; TCRdb keeps only in-frame clonotypes and omits some of them. That table is the source of V, J and clone size, and D and trimming were worked out from the DNA. The sample lists a few hundred thousand clones; approximately 92% were seen once. From germline, CDR1 is SNHLY and CDR2 FYNNEI. CDR3 length equals 15 residues. V lost 4 bases and J lost 3; bases outside the gene matches: 7. Sequenced: peripheral blood. This sequence was found in a middle-aged woman who had recovered from COVID-19. The V call is TRBV2, the J call TRBJ2-5; 8 bases line up with TRBD2. The CDR3 bases are TGTGCCAGCAGTGCTTTTGCGGGGGGCGAAGAGACCCAGTACTTC. Translated: CASSAFAGGEETQYF.